The sequence of this T cell receptor (beta chain) was determined in a study of T-cell memory formation after mild COVID-19. Background on the study: TCR clusters were mostly confined to one donor each.

A few counts support this clonotype. Its antigen is undetermined. A 5'RACE reaction primed in the constant segment made cDNA libraries of TCR alpha and TCR beta, and these carried sample barcodes and UMIs. TCRdb analysed the 5' RACE reads with MiXCR anew, one entry per CDR3 protein. In the table there are roughly 320,000 distinct CDR3 sequences, under 30% of which are singletons. Study-wide results and caveats: Some clones that responded were present in memory (sampled pre-infection), which suggests cross-reactive memory joined. Clones contracting day 15 to 85 were balanced CD4/CD8; later expanders leaned CD4+.

Sequenced: PBMCs or a T cell subset sorted from them (not recorded which). The TCR was taken from an adult woman who had mild COVID-19 (a few samples of this study predate the infection). Cell type and time point are not known.

CDR3 nucleotides: TGCGCCAGCAGCTCAGGACTAGTGGGCACCACAGATACGCAGTATTTT. Its translation is CASSSGLVGTTDTQYF. The J gene is TRBJ2-3, the V gene TRBV5-1, with 7 nucleotides matching TRBD2. The CDR3 sequence is 16 residues long. Germline-derived CDR1 and CDR2 are SGHRS and YFSETQ. The junction had 9 bases not matched to a gene; V was cut back by 3 bases and J by 2 bases.